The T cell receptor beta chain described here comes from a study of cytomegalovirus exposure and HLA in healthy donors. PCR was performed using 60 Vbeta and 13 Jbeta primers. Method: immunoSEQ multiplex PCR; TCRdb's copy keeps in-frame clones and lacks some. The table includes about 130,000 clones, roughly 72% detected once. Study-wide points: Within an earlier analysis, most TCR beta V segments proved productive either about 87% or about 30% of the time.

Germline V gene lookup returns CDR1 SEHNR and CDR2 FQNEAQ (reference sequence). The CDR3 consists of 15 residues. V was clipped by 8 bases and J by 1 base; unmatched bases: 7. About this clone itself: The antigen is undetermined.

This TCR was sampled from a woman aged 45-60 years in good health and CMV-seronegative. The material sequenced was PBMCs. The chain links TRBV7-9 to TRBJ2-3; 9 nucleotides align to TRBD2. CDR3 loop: CASQSGRLRTDTQYF. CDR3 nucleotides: TGTGCCAGCCAAAGCGGGAGGTTGCGCACAGATACGCAGTATTTT.